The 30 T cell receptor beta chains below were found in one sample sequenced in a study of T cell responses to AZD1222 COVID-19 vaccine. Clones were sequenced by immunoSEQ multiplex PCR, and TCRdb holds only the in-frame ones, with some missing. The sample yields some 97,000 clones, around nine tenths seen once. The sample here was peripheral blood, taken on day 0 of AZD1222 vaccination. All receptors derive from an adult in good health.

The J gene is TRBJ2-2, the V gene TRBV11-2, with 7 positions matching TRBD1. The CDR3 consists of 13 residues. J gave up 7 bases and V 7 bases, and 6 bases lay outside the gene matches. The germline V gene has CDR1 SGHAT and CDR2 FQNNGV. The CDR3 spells CASTRTGDGELFF. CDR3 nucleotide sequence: TGTGCCAGCACCAGGACAGGAGACGGGGAGCTGTTTTTT. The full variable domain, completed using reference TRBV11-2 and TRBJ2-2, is EAGVAQSPRYKIIEKRQSVAFWCNPISGHATLYWYQQILGQGPKLLIQFQNNGVVDDSQLPKDRFSAERLKGVDSTLKIQPAKLEDSAVYLCASTRTGDGELFFGEGSRLTVL.

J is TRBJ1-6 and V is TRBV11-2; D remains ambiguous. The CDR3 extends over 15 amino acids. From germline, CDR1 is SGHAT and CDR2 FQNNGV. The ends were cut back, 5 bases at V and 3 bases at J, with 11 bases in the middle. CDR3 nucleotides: TGTGCCAGCAGCCAGCGCTGGGTCTATAATTCACCCCTCCACTTT. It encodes CASSQRWVYNSPLHF.

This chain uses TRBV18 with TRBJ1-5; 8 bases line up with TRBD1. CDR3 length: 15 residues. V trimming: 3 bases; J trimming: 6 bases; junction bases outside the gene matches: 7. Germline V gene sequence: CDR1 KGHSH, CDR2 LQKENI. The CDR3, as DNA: TGTGCCAGCTCACCCGCAGGGGGCGCGAGTCAGCCCCAGCATTTT. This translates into CASSPAGGASQPQHF.

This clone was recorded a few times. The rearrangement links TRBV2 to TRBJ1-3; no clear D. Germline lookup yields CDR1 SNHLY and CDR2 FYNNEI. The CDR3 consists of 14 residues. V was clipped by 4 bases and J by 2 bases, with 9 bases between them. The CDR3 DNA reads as TGTGCCAGCAGTGGCCCGACCCCTGGAAACACCATATATTTT. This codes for CASSGPTPGNTIYF.

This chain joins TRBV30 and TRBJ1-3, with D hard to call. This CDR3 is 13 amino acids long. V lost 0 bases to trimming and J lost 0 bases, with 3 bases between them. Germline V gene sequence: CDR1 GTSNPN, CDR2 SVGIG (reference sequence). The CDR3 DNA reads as TGTGCCTGGAGTGTGGCCTCTGGAAACACCATATATTTT. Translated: CAWSVASGNTIYF.

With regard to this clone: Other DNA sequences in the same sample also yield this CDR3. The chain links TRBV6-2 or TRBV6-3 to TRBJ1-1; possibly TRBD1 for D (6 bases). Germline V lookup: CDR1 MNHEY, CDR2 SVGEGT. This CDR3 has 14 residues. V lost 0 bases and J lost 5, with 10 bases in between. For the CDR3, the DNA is TGTGCCAGCAGTTACTCTGGAGGGGGTACTGAAGCTTTCTTT. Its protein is CASSYSGGGTEAFF.

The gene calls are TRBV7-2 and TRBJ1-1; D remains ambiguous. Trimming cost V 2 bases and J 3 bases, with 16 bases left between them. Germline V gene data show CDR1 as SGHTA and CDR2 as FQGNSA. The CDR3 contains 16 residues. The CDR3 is CASSLRPGSSDTEAFF. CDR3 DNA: TGTGCCAGCAGCTTACGCCCTGGGTCTTCGGACACTGAAGCTTTCTTT.

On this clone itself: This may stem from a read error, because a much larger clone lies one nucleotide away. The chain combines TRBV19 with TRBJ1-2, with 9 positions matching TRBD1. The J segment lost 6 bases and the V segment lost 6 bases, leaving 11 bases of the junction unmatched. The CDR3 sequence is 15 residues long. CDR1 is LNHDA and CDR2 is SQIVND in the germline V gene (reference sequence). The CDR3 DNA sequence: TGTGCCAGTAGAGATATGACAGGGGGGTATGATGGCTACACCTTC. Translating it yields CASRDMTGGYDGYTF. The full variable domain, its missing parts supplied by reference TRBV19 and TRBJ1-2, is DGGITQSPKYLFRKEGQNVTLSCEQNLNHDAMYWYRQDPGQGLRLIYYSQIVNDFQKGDIAEGYSVSREKKESFPLTVTSAQKNPTAFYLCASRDMTGGYDGYTFGSGTRLTVV.

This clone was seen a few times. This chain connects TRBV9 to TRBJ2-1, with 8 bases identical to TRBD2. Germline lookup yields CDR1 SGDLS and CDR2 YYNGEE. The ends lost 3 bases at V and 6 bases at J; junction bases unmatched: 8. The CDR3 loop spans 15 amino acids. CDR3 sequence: CASSGTGTRRNEQFF. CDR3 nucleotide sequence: TGTGCCAGCAGCGGCACCGGGACTAGGCGCAATGAGCAGTTCTTC.

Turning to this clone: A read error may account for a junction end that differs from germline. The CDR3 sequence: CASSLDINQPQHF. The DNA of the CDR3 is TGTGCTAGCAGCTTAGACATCAATCAGCCCCAGCATTTT. This rearrangement joins TRBV7-7 to TRBJ1-5; D is unresolved. This CDR3 comprises 13 residues. Germline CDR1 and CDR2: SSHAT and FNYEAQ (reference sequence).

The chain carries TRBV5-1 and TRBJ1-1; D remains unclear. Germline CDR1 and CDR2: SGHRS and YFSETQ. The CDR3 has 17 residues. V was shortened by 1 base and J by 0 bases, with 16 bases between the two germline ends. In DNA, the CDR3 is TGCGCCAGCAGCTTGAGGACGGCAGCCTTCATGAACACTGAAGCTTTCTTT. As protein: CASSLRTAAFMNTEAFF.

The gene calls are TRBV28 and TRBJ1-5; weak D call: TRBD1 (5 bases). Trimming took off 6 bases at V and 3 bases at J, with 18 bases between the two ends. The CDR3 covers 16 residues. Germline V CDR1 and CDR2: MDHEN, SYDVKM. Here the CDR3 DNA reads TGTGCCAGCAGAGGGGAAAAGGAAACATACAATCAGCCCCAGCATTTT. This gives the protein CASRGEKETYNQPQHF. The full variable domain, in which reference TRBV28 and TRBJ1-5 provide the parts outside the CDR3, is DVKVTQSSRYLVKRTGEKVFLECVQDMDHENMFWYRQDPGLGLRLIYFSYDVKMKEKGDIPEGYSVSREKKERFSLILESASTNQTSMYLCASRGEKETYNQPQHFGDGTRLSIL.

The CDR3 reads CAWSVTPRQPQHF. In DNA form, the CDR3 reads TGTGCCTGGAGTGTAACACCACGGCAGCCCCAGCATTTT. The chain has TRBV30 and TRBJ1-5; no clear D gene. V was cut by 0 bases and J by 7 bases, with 10 bases left in between. Germline lookup yields CDR1 GTSNPN and CDR2 SVGIG (reference sequence). The CDR3 loop spans 13 amino acids.

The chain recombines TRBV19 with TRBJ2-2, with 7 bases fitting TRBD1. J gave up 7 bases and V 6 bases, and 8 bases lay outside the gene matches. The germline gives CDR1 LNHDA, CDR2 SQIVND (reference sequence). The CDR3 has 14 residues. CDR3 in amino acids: CASRLRQGGGELFF. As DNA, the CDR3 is TGTGCCAGTAGGTTAAGACAGGGCGGCGGGGAGCTGTTTTTT.

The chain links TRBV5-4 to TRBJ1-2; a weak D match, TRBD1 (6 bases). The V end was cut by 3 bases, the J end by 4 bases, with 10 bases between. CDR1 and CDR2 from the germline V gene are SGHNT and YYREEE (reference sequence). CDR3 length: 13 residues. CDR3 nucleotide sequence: TGTGCCAGCAGCTGGGGGCAGTCCTATGGCTACACCTTC. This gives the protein CASSWGQSYGYTF.

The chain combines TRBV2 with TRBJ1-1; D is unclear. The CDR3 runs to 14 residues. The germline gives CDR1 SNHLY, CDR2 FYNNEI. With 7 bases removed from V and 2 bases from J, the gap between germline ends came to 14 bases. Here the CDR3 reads CASTLTETNTEAFF. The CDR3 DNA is TGTGCCAGCACCCTAACAGAAACAAACACTGAAGCTTTCTTT.

CDR3: CASSLRGTSYNEQFF. The DNA for the CDR3 is TGTGCCAGCAGCTTAAGAGGGACGAGCTACAATGAGCAGTTCTTC. This chain uses TRBV7-3 with TRBJ2-1, with D perhaps being TRBD1 or TRBD2 (5 bases each). Germline lookup yields CDR1 SGHTA and CDR2 FQGTGA. Between the trimmed V and J ends, which lost 1 base and 3 bases, there was a span of 10 bases. CDR3 size: 15 residues.

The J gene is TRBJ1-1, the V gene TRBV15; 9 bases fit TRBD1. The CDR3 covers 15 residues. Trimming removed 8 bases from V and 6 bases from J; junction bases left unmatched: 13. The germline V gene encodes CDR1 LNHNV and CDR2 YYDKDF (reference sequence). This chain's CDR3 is CATESPDRGGAEAFF. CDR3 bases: TGTGCCACCGAATCTCCGGACAGGGGAGGGGCTGAAGCTTTCTTT.

The CDR3 protein is CASSLVVGPPGEQYF. The CDR3 nucleotides read TGTGCCAGCAGCTTAGTGGTCGGCCCACCTGGGGAGCAGTACTTC. The chain combines TRBV7-9 with TRBJ2-7; no clear D gene. The CDR3 contains 15 residues. V was clipped by 1 base and J by 7 bases, with 17 bases between them. Germline CDR1 and CDR2: SEHNR and FQNEAQ (reference sequence).

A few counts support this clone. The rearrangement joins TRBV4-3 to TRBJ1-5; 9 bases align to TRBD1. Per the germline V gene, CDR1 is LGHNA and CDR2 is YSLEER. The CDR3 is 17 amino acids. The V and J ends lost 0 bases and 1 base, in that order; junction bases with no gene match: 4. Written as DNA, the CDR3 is TGCGCCAGCAGCCAAGATAAGGACAGGGGAAGCAATCAGCCCCAGCATTTT. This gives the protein CASSQDKDRGSNQPQHF.

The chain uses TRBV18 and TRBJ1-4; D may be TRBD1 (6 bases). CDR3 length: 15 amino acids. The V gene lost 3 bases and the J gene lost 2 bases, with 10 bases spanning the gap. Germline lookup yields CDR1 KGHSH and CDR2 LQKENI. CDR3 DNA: TGTGCCAGCTCACCGGGGGCTTCGACTAATGAAAAACTGTTTTTT. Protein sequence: CASSPGASTNEKLFF.

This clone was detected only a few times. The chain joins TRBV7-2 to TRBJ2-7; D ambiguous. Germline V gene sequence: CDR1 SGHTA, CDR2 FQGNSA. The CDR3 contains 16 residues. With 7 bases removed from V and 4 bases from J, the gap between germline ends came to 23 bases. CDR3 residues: CASKVSGFFSEYEQYF. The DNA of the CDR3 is TGTGCCAGCAAAGTCTCAGGATTCTTTTCGGAATACGAGCAGTACTTC. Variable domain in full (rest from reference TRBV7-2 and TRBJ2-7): GAGVSQSPSNKVTEKGKDVELRCDPISGHTALYWYRQSLGQGLEFLIYFQGNSAPDKSGLPSDRFSAERTGGSVSTLTIQRTQQEDSAVYLCASKVSGFFSEYEQYFGPGTRLTVT.

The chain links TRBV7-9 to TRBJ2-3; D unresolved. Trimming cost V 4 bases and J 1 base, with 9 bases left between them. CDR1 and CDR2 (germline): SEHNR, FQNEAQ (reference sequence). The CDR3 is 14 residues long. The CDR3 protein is CASSSRWGTDTQYF. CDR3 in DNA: TGTGCCAGCAGCTCCCGATGGGGCACAGATACGCAGTATTTT.

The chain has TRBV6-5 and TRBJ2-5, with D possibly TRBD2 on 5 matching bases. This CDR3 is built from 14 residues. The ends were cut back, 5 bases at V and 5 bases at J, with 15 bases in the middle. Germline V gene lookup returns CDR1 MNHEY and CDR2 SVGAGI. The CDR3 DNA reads TGTGCCAGCAGTCCCACTAGGACCCTGGAGACCCAGTACTTC. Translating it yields CASSPTRTLETQYF.

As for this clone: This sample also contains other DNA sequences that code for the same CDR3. CDR3 sequence (DNA): TGTGCCAGCAGCAGCGGCTATGGCTACACCTTC. Protein product: CASSSGYGYTF. This chain links TRBV5-4 with TRBJ1-2; D call uncertain. This CDR3 spans 11 amino acids. V was pared by 4 bases and J by 4 bases, with 5 bases between. CDR1 SGHNT and CDR2 YYREEE come from the germline V gene (reference sequence).

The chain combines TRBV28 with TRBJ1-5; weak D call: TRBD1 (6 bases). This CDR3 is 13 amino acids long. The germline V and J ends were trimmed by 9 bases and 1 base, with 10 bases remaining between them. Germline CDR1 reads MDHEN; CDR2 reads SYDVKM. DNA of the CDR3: TGTGCCAGTTCCGGGGGCAGCAATCAGCCCCAGCATTTT. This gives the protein CASSGGSNQPQHF.

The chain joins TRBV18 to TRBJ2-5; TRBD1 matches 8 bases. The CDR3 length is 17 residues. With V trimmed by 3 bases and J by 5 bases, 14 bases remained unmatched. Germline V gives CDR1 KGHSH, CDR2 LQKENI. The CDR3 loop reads CASSPRTGNFLLETQYF. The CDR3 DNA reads TGTGCCAGCTCACCTCGGACAGGGAATTTCTTATTGGAGACCCAGTACTTC. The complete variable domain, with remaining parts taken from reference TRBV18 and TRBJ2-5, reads NAGVMQNPRHLVRRRGQEARLRCSPMKGHSHVYWYRQLPEEGLKFMVYLQKENIIDESGMPKERFSAEFPKEGPSILRIQQVVRGDSAAYFCASSPRTGNFLLETQYFGPGTRLLVL.

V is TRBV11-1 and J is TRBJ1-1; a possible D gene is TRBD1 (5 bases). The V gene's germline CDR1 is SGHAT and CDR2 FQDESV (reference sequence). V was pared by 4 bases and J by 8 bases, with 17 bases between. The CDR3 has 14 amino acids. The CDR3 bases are TGTGCCAGCAGCTCCGGGACGCCGAGGAAGGAAGCTTTCTTT. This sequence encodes CASSSGTPRKEAFF.

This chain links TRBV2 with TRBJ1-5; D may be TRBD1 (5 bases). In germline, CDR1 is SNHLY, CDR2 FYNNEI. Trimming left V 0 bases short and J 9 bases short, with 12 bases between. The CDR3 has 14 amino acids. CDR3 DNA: TGTGCCAGCAGTGAAGCGGGACGGGGAGGGCCCCAGCATTTT. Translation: CASSEAGRGGPQHF.

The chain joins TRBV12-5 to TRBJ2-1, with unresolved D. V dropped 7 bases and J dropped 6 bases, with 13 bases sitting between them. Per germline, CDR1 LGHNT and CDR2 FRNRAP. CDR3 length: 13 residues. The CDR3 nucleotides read TGTGCTAGTGTAGGCGTAAACGGCAATGAGCAGTTCTTC. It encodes CASVGVNGNEQFF.